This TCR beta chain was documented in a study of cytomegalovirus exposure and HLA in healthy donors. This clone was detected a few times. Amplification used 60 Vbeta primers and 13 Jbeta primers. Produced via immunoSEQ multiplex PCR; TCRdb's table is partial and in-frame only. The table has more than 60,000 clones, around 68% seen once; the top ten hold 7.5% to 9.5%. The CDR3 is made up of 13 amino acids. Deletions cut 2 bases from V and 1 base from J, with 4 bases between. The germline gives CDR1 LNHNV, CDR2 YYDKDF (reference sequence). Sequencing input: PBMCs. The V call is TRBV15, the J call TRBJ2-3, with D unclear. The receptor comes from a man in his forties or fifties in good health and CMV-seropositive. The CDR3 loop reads CATSRLGTDTQYF. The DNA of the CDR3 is TGTGCCACCAGCAGACTAGGCACAGATACGCAGTATTTT. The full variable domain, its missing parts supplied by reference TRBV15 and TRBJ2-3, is DAMVIQNPRYQVTQFGKPVTLSCSQTLNHNVMYWYQQKSSQAPKLLFHYYDKDFNNEADTPDNFQSRRPNTSFCFLDIRSPGLGDTAMYLCATSRLGTDTQYFGPGTRLTVL.